Listed below are T cell receptor beta chains from one sample, sequenced in a study of early T cells in non-severe SARS-CoV-2 infection. In TCRdb, the 5' RACE reads were re-called with MiXCR into one record per CDR3 protein. The sample shows almost 30,000 distinct CDR3 sequences, roughly 5% of them seen only once. What was sequenced was whole blood. The receptors come from an adult who was a healthcare worker with PCR-confirmed SARS-CoV-2 infection or an uninfected control (not recorded which). The CDR3 runs from the conserved cysteine through the conserved F or W. D genes are given only for firm matches. Expanded clones get a size class; other rows say once, few or many, or leave the size out.

v_gene	d_gene	abundance	j_gene	len	CDR3aa	CDR3nt
TRBV20-1	NA	NA	TRBJ2-7	12	CSARGDGGEQYF	TGCAGTGCTAGGGGCGACGGAGGAGAGCAGTACTTC
TRBV6-1	NA	few	TRBJ2-5	12	CASGLGQETQYF	TGTGCCAGCGGGCTAGGACAAGAGACCCAGTACTTC
TRBV2	TRBD1	many	TRBJ2-7	11	CASRQGYEQYF	TGTGCCAGCAGACAGGGGTACGAGCAGTACTTC
TRBV10-1	NA	many	TRBJ2-3	12	CASSGTSDTQYF	TGCGCCAGCAGCGGTACTTCAGATACGCAGTATTTT
TRBV6-2/TRBV6-3	TRBD2	few	TRBJ2-7	18	CASSYSYGGLAVSYEQYF	TGTGCCAGCAGTTACTCATACGGAGGACTAGCGGTTTCCTACGAGCAGTACTTC
TRBV7-9	NA	NA	TRBJ1-2	14	CASSFGQTNYGYTF	TGTGCCAGCAGCTTCGGACAAACTAACTATGGCTACACCTTC
TRBV20-1	TRBD2	NA	TRBJ2-3	15	CSAMDLAGGTDTQYF	TGCAGTGCTATGGATCTAGCGGGAGGAACAGATACGCAGTATTTT
TRBV6-1	TRBD1	many	TRBJ1-2	13	CASSEETGYGYTF	TGTGCCAGCAGTGAAGAGACAGGGTATGGCTACACCTTC
TRBV4-2	NA	NA	TRBJ1-1	16	CASSQDPTDLNTEAFF	TGTGCCAGCAGCCAGGACCCGACAGATCTGAACACTGAAGCTTTCTTT
TRBV29-1	TRBD1	many	TRBJ2-7	16	CSVEQKGRQGVYEQYF	TGCAGCGTTGAACAAAAAGGCCGACAGGGGGTCTACGAGCAGTACTTC
TRBV18	NA	many	TRBJ2-5	14	CASSRSGAQETQYF	TGTGCCAGCTCCCGATCGGGAGCCCAAGAGACCCAGTACTTC
TRBV12-3/TRBV12-4	NA	NA	TRBJ1-4	14	CTSSLAQLGRKLFF	TGTACCAGCAGTTTAGCCCAATTGGGAAGAAAACTGTTTTTT
TRBV12-3/TRBV12-4	TRBD1	many	TRBJ2-4	14	CASSSGQGINIQYF	TGTGCCAGCAGTTCCGGACAGGGGATAAACATTCAGTACTTC
TRBV11-2	NA	many	TRBJ1-2	14	CASSPPDEAASYTF	TGTGCCAGCAGCCCACCAGACGAGGCCGCGAGCTACACCTTC
TRBV27	TRBD1	many	TRBJ1-2	16	CASSFGGTAGGYGYTF	TGTGCCAGCAGTTTTGGGGGGACAGCCGGCGGCTATGGCTACACCTTC
TRBV6-5	NA	few	TRBJ1-1	15	CASSYSSGWSTEAFF	TGTGCCAGCAGTTACTCTTCAGGGTGGAGCACTGAAGCTTTCTTT
TRBV29-1	NA	NA	TRBJ1-1	15	CSLQPVGQGNTEAFF	TGCAGCCTCCAACCCGTGGGGCAGGGCAACACTGAAGCTTTCTTT
TRBV28	TRBD1	medium-sized	TRBJ1-2	12	CATGQGIRGYTF	TGTGCCACTGGACAGGGTATTAGAGGCTACACCTTC
TRBV7-6	NA	many	TRBJ2-2	12	CASLGESGELFF	TGTGCCAGCTTAGGGGAAAGCGGGGAGCTGTTTTTT
TRBV6-5	NA	many	TRBJ2-7	13	CASRAAASYEQYF	TGTGCCAGCAGGGCCGCAGCCTCCTACGAGCAGTACTTC
TRBV9	TRBD2	many	TRBJ2-1	16	CASSTLAGGPGNEQFF	TGTGCCAGCAGCACATTAGCGGGAGGGCCTGGAAATGAGCAGTTCTTC
TRBV10-2	NA	many	TRBJ2-6	15	CASSETTSGANVLTF	TGCGCCAGCAGTGAGACCACCTCTGGGGCCAACGTCCTGACTTTC
TRBV6-1	NA	many	TRBJ2-3	13	CASSGKGTDTQYF	TGTGCCAGCAGTGGCAAGGGGACAGATACGCAGTATTTT
TRBV7-2	NA	many	TRBJ2-7	15	CASSLGQAGSYEQYF	TGTGCCAGCAGCCTCGGACAGGCGGGGTCCTACGAGCAGTACTTC
TRBV7-6	NA	many	TRBJ2-1	12	CASSFRGDEQFF	TGTGCCAGCAGCTTCAGGGGGGATGAGCAGTTCTTC
TRBV20-1	TRBD1	many	TRBJ2-7	15	CSASPDRRSSIEQYF	TGCAGTGCCTCTCCGGACAGGAGAAGTTCTATCGAGCAGTACTTC
TRBV24-1	TRBD1	many	TRBJ2-3	16	CATSEGQGKGTDTQYF	TGTGCCACCAGTGAGGGACAGGGTAAAGGCACAGATACGCAGTATTTT
TRBV5-1	TRBD2	many	TRBJ2-3	16	CASSLGSSGITDTQYF	TGCGCCAGCAGCTTGGGGTCTAGCGGCATCACAGATACGCAGTATTTT